Listed below are T cell receptor beta chains from one sample, sequenced in a study of blood T cell repertoires in COVID-19. Measured with immunoSEQ multiplex PCR; TCRdb has only the in-frame clones, and not every one. The sample carries about 170,000 clones, around 76% recorded once. Sequenced: peripheral blood. These receptor sequences come from a woman in her 70s with acute or convalescent COVID-19. Both conserved end residues are part of each CDR3. D genes are given only for firm matches. Only part of the rows carry a size: once, few, many, or a class if the clone is expanded.

TRBJ1-5,NA,NA,TRBV5-6,CASSLAGRGANQPQHF,TGTGCCAGCAGCTTGGCTGGGAGGGGGGCGAATCAGCCCCAGCATTTT
TRBJ2-3,NA,TRBD1,TRBV5-1,CASSLWDRLSTDTQYF,TGCGCCAGCAGCTTGTGGGACAGGCTTAGCACAGATACGCAGTATTTT
TRBJ2-5,NA,NA,TRBV30,CAWSKNRKKETQYF,TGTGCCTGGAGTAAAAACAGGAAGAAAGAGACCCAGTACTTC
TRBJ2-2,NA,NA,TRBV5-6,CASSLEHTGELFF,TGTGCCAGCAGCTTGGAGCATACCGGGGAGCTGTTTTTT
TRBJ2-3,NA,TRBD2,TRBV13,CASSLGPALAGGLGITDTQYF,TGTGCCAGCAGCTTAGGCCCCGCGCTAGCGGGGGGGCTGGGTATAACAGATACGCAGTATTTT
TRBJ1-1,once,TRBD1,TRBV6-5,CASSYGPTGTNTEAFF,TGTGCCAGCAGTTATGGGCCGACAGGGACGAACACTGAAGCTTTCTTT
TRBJ2-7,few,NA,TRBV15,CATSRDFGDEQYF,TGTGCCACCAGCAGAGATTTCGGGGACGAGCAGTACTTC
TRBJ2-3,NA,TRBD2,TRBV5-6,CASSPSKRGGLITDTQYF,TGTGCCAGCAGCCCCTCTAAGCGGGGGGGCCTTATCACAGATACGCAGTATTTT
TRBJ1-1,NA,NA,TRBV28,CASSPAGTLNTEAFF,TGTGCCAGCAGTCCTGCCGGGACACTGAACACTGAAGCTTTCTTT
TRBJ2-3,NA,TRBD2,TRBV10-3,CAISASGGRDTQYF,TGTGCCATCAGTGCTAGCGGGGGGAGGGATACGCAGTATTTT
TRBJ2-7,NA,NA,TRBV7-2,CASSLVIYEQYF,TGTGCCAGCAGCTTAGTAATCTACGAGCAGTACTTC
TRBJ1-6,NA,NA,TRBV4-1,CASSAGYNSPLHF,TGCGCCAGCAGCGCCGGGTATAATTCACCCCTCCACTTT
TRBJ2-1,NA,NA,TRBV2,CASSSPLRGDNEQFF,TGTGCCAGCAGCTCCCCTTTGCGGGGAGACAATGAGCAGTTCTTC
TRBJ1-3,NA,NA,TRBV30,CAWSVKGVEDTIYF,TGTGCCTGGAGTGTAAAGGGGGTTGAGGACACCATATATTTT
TRBJ2-1,NA,NA,TRBV4-2,CASSQDAQGFYNEQFF,TGTGCCAGCAGCCAAGACGCACAGGGCTTTTACAATGAGCAGTTCTTC
TRBJ2-7,NA,TRBD2,TRBV7-2,CASSSRLAGASPSYEQYF,TGTGCCAGCAGCTCTCGACTAGCGGGAGCATCCCCATCCTACGAGCAGTACTTC
TRBJ1-2,NA,TRBD1,TRBV19,CASSPGQGVSGYTF,TGTGCCAGTAGTCCTGGACAGGGAGTATCTGGCTACACCTTC
TRBJ2-3,once,NA,TRBV5-6,CASSLNGGPSDTQYF,TGTGCCAGCAGCTTGAACGGGGGGCCATCGGATACGCAGTATTTT
TRBJ2-1,NA,NA,TRBV19,CASRYTSSYNEQFF,TGTGCCAGTAGATACACCTCCTCCTACAATGAGCAGTTCTTC
TRBJ1-5,NA,TRBD1,TRBV19,CASSFAGTGKPQHF,TGTGCCAGTAGTTTCGCCGGGACAGGGAAGCCCCAGCATTTT
TRBJ1-1,NA,TRBD1,TRBV18,CASSRGQGYANTEAFF,TGTGCCAGCTCACGAGGACAGGGATATGCGAACACTGAAGCTTTCTTT
TRBJ1-6,NA,NA,TRBV4-3,CASSQEDRNSPLHF,TGCGCCAGCAGCCAAGAAGACAGAAATTCACCCCTCCACTTT
TRBJ2-7,NA,NA,TRBV6-2/TRBV6-3,CASSHRTVGPYEQYF,TGTGCCAGCAGCCATAGGACAGTGGGGCCCTACGAGCAGTACTTC
TRBJ1-3,NA,NA,TRBV7-2,CASSLQGYSGNTIYF,TGTGCCAGCAGCTTACAGGGGTACTCTGGAAACACCATATATTTT
TRBJ1-1,NA,NA,TRBV5-1,CASSLERIMNTEAFF,TGCGCCAGCAGCTTGGAGCGCATCATGAACACTGAAGCTTTCTTT
TRBJ1-1,NA,NA,TRBV5-1,CASSLELANTEAFF,TGCGCCAGCAGCTTGGAGTTGGCGAACACTGAAGCTTTCTTT
TRBJ1-5,NA,NA,TRBV11-2,CASSSHAGPQHF,TGTGCCAGCAGCTCCCACGCCGGGCCCCAGCATTTT
TRBJ2-2,NA,TRBD2,TRBV9,CASSGLAETGELFF,TGTGCCAGCAGCGGCCTAGCGGAAACCGGGGAGCTGTTTTTT
TRBJ2-7,once,TRBD1,TRBV5-6,CASSTRDRFYEQYF,TGTGCCAGCAGCACCCGGGACAGGTTCTACGAGCAGTACTTC
TRBJ2-5,NA,TRBD1,TRBV11-2,CASSRDRAETQYF,TGTGCCAGCAGCCGGGACAGGGCAGAGACCCAGTACTTC
TRBJ1-3,NA,NA,TRBV13,CASSSAGGRSSGNTIYF,TGTGCCAGCAGCTCAGCGGGTGGGAGAAGCTCTGGAAACACCATATATTTT
TRBJ1-1,medium-sized,NA,TRBV4-1,CASSQGSGAMNTEAFF,TGCGCCAGCAGCCAAGGTTCAGGGGCAATGAACACTGAAGCTTTCTTT
TRBJ2-5,once,NA,TRBV9,CASSVAAGAAQETQYF,TGTGCCAGCAGCGTAGCGGCAGGGGCCGCCCAAGAGACCCAGTACTTC
TRBJ2-2,NA,NA,TRBV11-2,CASSLDGGSYGELFF,TGTGCCAGCAGCTTAGATGGGGGGAGCTACGGGGAGCTGTTTTTT
TRBJ2-3,NA,TRBD2,TRBV6-4,CASSPTSGGRDTQYF,TGTGCCAGCAGCCCCACTAGCGGGGGGCGGGATACGCAGTATTTT
TRBJ1-6,NA,NA,TRBV5-1,CASSKVQSSYNSPLHF,TGCGCCAGCAGCAAAGTACAGAGCTCCTATAATTCACCCCTCCACTTT
TRBJ1-2,NA,NA,TRBV28,CASSPPGRGLLVGYGYTF,TGTGCCAGCAGTCCCCCAGGGAGGGGGTTGCTTGTAGGCTATGGCTACACCTTC
TRBJ1-1,NA,NA,TRBV3-1/TRBV3-2,CASSRSRGPTEAFF,TGTGCCAGCAGCCGTTCAAGGGGCCCGACTGAAGCTTTCTTT
TRBJ2-3,NA,TRBD1,TRBV10-3,CAISERTGADTQYF,TGTGCCATCAGTGAGCGGACAGGGGCAGATACGCAGTATTTT
TRBJ2-4,few,NA,TRBV9,CASSVRGEGNIQYF,TGTGCCAGCAGCGTACGGGGAGAGGGAAACATTCAGTACTTC
TRBJ2-1,NA,TRBD2,TRBV5-4,CASSPVKRGHEQFF,TGTGCCAGCAGCCCCGTGAAGCGGGGACATGAGCAGTTCTTC
TRBJ1-6,NA,NA,TRBV30,CAWADGGLYNSPLHF,TGTGCCTGGGCGGACGGGGGTCTGTATAATTCACCCCTCCACTTT
TRBJ2-5,once,NA,TRBV18,CASSPGDQETQYF,TGTGCCAGCTCACCCGGGGACCAAGAGACCCAGTACTTC
TRBJ2-5,NA,NA,TRBV4-1,CASSQGQQETQYF,TGCGCCAGCAGCCAAGGACAACAAGAGACCCAGTACTTC
TRBJ2-7,NA,NA,TRBV28,CASSSTTYEQYF,TGTGCCAGCAGTTCCACTACTTACGAGCAGTACTTC
TRBJ2-7,NA,TRBD1,TRBV5-6,CASNDRGWSYEQYF,TGTGCCAGCAACGACAGGGGATGGTCCTACGAGCAGTACTTC
TRBJ1-2,NA,NA,TRBV7-2,CASSLNYGYTF,TGTGCCAGCAGTCTTAACTATGGCTACACCTTC
TRBJ2-2,NA,TRBD1,TRBV14,CASSQGQGYGELFF,TGTGCCAGCAGCCAAGGACAGGGCTACGGGGAGCTGTTTTTT
TRBJ1-6,NA,TRBD1,TRBV6-5,CASSQGAFHGSPLHF,TGTGCCAGCAGTCAGGGGGCGTTTCATGGATCACCCCTCCACTTT
TRBJ2-5,few,TRBD2,TRBV5-1,CASSFGLARETQYF,TGCGCCAGCAGCTTCGGACTAGCGAGGGAGACCCAGTACTTC
TRBJ2-5,NA,NA,TRBV1,CTSSQDPGRLAGGKETQYF,TGCACCAGCAGCCAAGACCCCGGGCGACTAGCGGGGGGGAAAGAGACCCAGTACTTC
TRBJ2-1,NA,TRBD2,TRBV3-1/TRBV3-2,CASSQRGGSSYNEQFF,TGTGCCAGCAGCCAACGGGGGGGGAGCTCCTACAATGAGCAGTTCTTC
TRBJ2-2,once,TRBD1,TRBV27,CASRQGYAAGELFF,TGTGCCAGCAGACAGGGGTATGCCGCCGGGGAGCTGTTTTTT
TRBJ1-5,NA,NA,TRBV28,CASSFLGTRGGQPQHF,TGTGCCAGCAGTTTTCTCGGGACCCGAGGGGGTCAGCCCCAGCATTTT
TRBJ1-3,NA,TRBD1,TRBV4-2,CASSQKEGTDSGNTIYF,TGTGCCAGCAGCCAAAAAGAGGGGACAGACTCTGGAAACACCATATATTTT
TRBJ2-1,NA,NA,TRBV4-3,CASSQTLDGSTGEQFF,TGCGCCAGCAGCCAAACCCTGGACGGATCCACGGGAGAGCAGTTCTTC
TRBJ2-2,NA,NA,TRBV12-3/TRBV12-4,CASSRGAAGELFF,TGTGCCAGCAGTCGGGGGGCGGCCGGGGAGCTGTTTTTT